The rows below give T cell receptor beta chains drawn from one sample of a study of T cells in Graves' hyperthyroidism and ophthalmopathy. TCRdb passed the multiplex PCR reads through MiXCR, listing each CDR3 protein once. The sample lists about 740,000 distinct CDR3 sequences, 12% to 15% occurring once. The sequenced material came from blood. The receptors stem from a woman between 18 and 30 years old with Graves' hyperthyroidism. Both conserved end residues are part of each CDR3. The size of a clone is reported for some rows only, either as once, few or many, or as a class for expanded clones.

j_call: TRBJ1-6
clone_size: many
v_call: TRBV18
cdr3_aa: CASRGLLNSPLHF

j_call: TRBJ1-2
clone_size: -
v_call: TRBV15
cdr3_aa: CATFEGGAPGGYTF

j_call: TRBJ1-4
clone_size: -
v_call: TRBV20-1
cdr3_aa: CSASTDRDEKLFF

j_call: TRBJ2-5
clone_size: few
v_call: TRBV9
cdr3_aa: CASSAWDREETQYF

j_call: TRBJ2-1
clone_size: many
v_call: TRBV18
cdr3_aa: CASSPPLWAGTHEQFF

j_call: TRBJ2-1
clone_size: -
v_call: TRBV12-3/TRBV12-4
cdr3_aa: CASSMTSGGSSYNEQFF

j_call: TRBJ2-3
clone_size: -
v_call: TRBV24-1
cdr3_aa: CATSDLGGLASDTQYF

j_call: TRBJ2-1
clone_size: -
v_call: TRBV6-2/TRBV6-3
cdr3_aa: CASGLLAGAYMEQFF

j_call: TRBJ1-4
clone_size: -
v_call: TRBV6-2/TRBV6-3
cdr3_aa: CASSYSPGQGAEKLFF

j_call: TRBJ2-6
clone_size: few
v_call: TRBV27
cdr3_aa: CASCRGSSGANVLTF

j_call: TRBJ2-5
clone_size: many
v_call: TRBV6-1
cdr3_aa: CASSLSGSGETQYF

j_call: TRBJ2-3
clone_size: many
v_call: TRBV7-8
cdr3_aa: CASSLESPRTDTQYF

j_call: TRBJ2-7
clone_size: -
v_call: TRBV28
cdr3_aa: CASSISGRLLEQYF

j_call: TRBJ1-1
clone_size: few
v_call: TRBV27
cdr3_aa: CASSLKTERNTEAFF

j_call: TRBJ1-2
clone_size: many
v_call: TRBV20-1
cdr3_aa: CSARDPRDYGYTF

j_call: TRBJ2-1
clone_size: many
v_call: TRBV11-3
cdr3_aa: CASSSRLAGRNEQFF

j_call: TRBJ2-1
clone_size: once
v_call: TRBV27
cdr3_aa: CASRRTGESYNEQFF